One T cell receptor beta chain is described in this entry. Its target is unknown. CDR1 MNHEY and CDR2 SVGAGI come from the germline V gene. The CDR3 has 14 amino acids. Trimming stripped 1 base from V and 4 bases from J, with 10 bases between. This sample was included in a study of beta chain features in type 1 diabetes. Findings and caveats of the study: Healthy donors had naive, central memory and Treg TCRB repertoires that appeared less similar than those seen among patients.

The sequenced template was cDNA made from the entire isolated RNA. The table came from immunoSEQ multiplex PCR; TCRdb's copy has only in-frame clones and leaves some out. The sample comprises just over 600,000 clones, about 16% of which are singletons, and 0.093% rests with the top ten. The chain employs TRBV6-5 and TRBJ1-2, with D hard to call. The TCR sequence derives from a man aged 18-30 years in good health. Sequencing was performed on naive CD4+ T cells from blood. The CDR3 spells CASSYLDGFYGYTF. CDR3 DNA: TGTGCCAGCAGTTACTTAGACGGCTTCTATGGCTACACCTTC.